This is a list of T cell receptor beta chains from one sample in a study of somatic mutations in cytotoxic T cells in rheumatoid arthritis. Measured with immunoSEQ multiplex PCR; TCRdb has only the in-frame clones, and not every one. The sample yields some 30,000 clones, roughly 86% seen once. The specimen was CD8+ T cells sorted from blood. The source of these receptors is an adult with rheumatoid arthritis. Both conserved end residues are part of each CDR3. A D gene is named only where the DNA matches it firmly. Some rows mark clone size as missing; the rest say once, few, many or name a class of expanded clone.

DNA: TGTGCCAGCAGCCCGACAGGGAGTAGCAATCAGCCCCAGCATTTT
CDR3: CASSPTGSSNQPQHF
length: 15
V: TRBV7-9
size: NA
J: TRBJ1-5
D: TRBD1

DNA: TGTGCCAGCAGCGGAAACGGGGCCATGACGGCTTTCTTT
CDR3: CASSGNGAMTAFF
length: 13
V: TRBV2
size: NA
J: TRBJ1-1
D: NA

DNA: TGTGCCAGCAGCTTGGGGGAGGTGACTGAAGCTTTCTTT
CDR3: CASSLGEVTEAFF
length: 13
V: TRBV7-9
size: few
J: TRBJ1-1
D: NA

DNA: TGTGCCAGCAGCCTCATAGGTGCCGCGGAGCAGTACTTC
CDR3: CASSLIGAAEQYF
length: 13
V: TRBV25-1
size: NA
J: TRBJ2-7
D: NA

DNA: TGTGCCAGCAGCTTAGAGGCAGGGTGGGTAGTAGGTAGGAGCACAGATACGCAGTATTTT
CDR3: CASSLEAGWVVGRSTDTQYF
length: 20
V: TRBV11-2
size: NA
J: TRBJ2-3
D: NA

DNA: TGTGCCAGCAGCAATTGGGGGAATGAGCAGTTCTTC
CDR3: CASSNWGNEQFF
length: 12
V: TRBV5-6
size: once
J: TRBJ2-1
D: NA

DNA: TGTGCCAGCAGTGAGCAGGGGGCAGGCTATGGCTACACCTTC
CDR3: CASSEQGAGYGYTF
length: 14
V: TRBV27
size: NA
J: TRBJ1-2
D: TRBD1

DNA: TGTGCCAGCAGCGTAGGGGGACTAGCGGGGGGTTACGAGCAGTACTTC
CDR3: CASSVGGLAGGYEQYF
length: 16
V: TRBV9
size: NA
J: TRBJ2-7
D: TRBD2

DNA: TGTGCCAGCAGGATAGCGGGAGAAACAGATACGCAGTATTTT
CDR3: CASRIAGETDTQYF
length: 14
V: TRBV6-1
size: NA
J: TRBJ2-3
D: TRBD2

DNA: TGTGCCTGGAGTGCTCAGGGGGCCTATGGCTACACCTTC
CDR3: CAWSAQGAYGYTF
length: 13
V: TRBV30
size: NA
J: TRBJ1-2
D: TRBD1

DNA: TGTGCCAGCAGTCCGGGACCTTACAATGAGCAGTTCTTC
CDR3: CASSPGPYNEQFF
length: 13
V: TRBV27
size: NA
J: TRBJ2-1
D: NA

DNA: TGTGCCAGCAGAAAGGGGGGCGACACTGAAGCTTTCTTT
CDR3: CASRKGGDTEAFF
length: 13
V: TRBV27
size: few
J: TRBJ1-1
D: NA

DNA: TGTGCCAGCAGCCCAACAGTCAGAGCCAATCAGCCCCAGCATTTT
CDR3: CASSPTVRANQPQHF
length: 15
V: TRBV27
size: NA
J: TRBJ1-5
D: NA

DNA: TGTGCCAGCAGCTTAGGCGCAATGACGGTCTATGGCTACACCTTC
CDR3: CASSLGAMTVYGYTF
length: 15
V: TRBV7-9
size: NA
J: TRBJ1-2
D: NA

DNA: TGTGCCAGCAGCCAGGAGACCTACGAGCAGTACTTC
CDR3: CASSQETYEQYF
length: 12
V: TRBV14
size: NA
J: TRBJ2-7
D: NA

DNA: TGTGCCAGCAGCCGTGACAGGTACCAAGAGACCCAGTACTTC
CDR3: CASSRDRYQETQYF
length: 14
V: TRBV7-9
size: NA
J: TRBJ2-5
D: NA

DNA: TGCAGCGTTGGGCCCACAGGATATCCGACCGGGGAGCTGTTTTTT
CDR3: CSVGPTGYPTGELFF
length: 15
V: TRBV29-1
size: once
J: TRBJ2-2
D: NA

DNA: TGTGCCAGCAGGGTAGCGGGAGGCACAGATACGCAGTATTTT
CDR3: CASRVAGGTDTQYF
length: 14
V: TRBV27
size: NA
J: TRBJ2-3
D: TRBD2

DNA: TGTGCCTGGAGTGTACGAGGTCTGGGCAATCAGCCCCAGCATTTT
CDR3: CAWSVRGLGNQPQHF
length: 15
V: TRBV30
size: NA
J: TRBJ1-5
D: NA

DNA: TGTGCCAGCAGGAGCCTGTGGACTAGCTCCTACAATGAGCAGTTCTTC
CDR3: CASRSLWTSSYNEQFF
length: 16
V: TRBV9
size: NA
J: TRBJ2-1
D: TRBD2

DNA: TGTGCCAGCAGCCCGCTGGAGGGCATCGGCACAGATACGCAGTATTTT
CDR3: CASSPLEGIGTDTQYF
length: 16
V: TRBV9
size: NA
J: TRBJ2-3
D: NA

DNA: TGTGCCAGCAGTTTCTCCAGTTCCTACGAGCAGTACTTC
CDR3: CASSFSSSYEQYF
length: 13
V: TRBV27
size: NA
J: TRBJ2-7
D: NA

DNA: TGTGCCAGCAGTTTAACAGGGGCTGGAAACACCATATATTTT
CDR3: CASSLTGAGNTIYF
length: 14
V: TRBV28
size: NA
J: TRBJ1-3
D: TRBD1

DNA: TGTGCCAGCAGCCTCAGGGGCTTTAACAATGAGCAGTTCTTC
CDR3: CASSLRGFNNEQFF
length: 14
V: TRBV5-8
size: NA
J: TRBJ2-1
D: NA

DNA: TGTGCCAGTAGGCCCCTAGAGGGGGGCTATGGCTACACCTTC
CDR3: CASRPLEGGYGYTF
length: 14
V: TRBV28
size: NA
J: TRBJ1-2
D: NA

DNA: TGTGCCATCAGTGGAAGTAATGCGGGAGTCGGGCAAGAGACCCAGTACTTC
CDR3: CAISGSNAGVGQETQYF
length: 17
V: TRBV10-3
size: NA
J: TRBJ2-5
D: TRBD2

DNA: TGCGCCAGCAGCTGGGGCCCGGAGGGGCGGAGCGGCTACACCTTC
CDR3: CASSWGPEGRSGYTF
length: 15
V: TRBV5-1
size: NA
J: TRBJ1-2
D: NA

DNA: TGTGCCAGCAGTTTCGGACTAGCGGGTAACAATGAGCAGTTCTTC
CDR3: CASSFGLAGNNEQFF
length: 15
V: TRBV27
size: NA
J: TRBJ2-1
D: TRBD2

DNA: TGTGCCACCAGCAGAGATCGAATCCTCGACCCCCTGGAGCAGTACTTC
CDR3: CATSRDRILDPLEQYF
length: 16
V: TRBV15
size: once
J: TRBJ2-7
D: NA

DNA: TGTGCCAGCAGCTTGGTTCGGGGATTCAACTATGGCTACACCTTC
CDR3: CASSLVRGFNYGYTF
length: 15
V: TRBV5-6
size: NA
J: TRBJ1-2
D: NA

DNA: TGCGCCAGCAGCCAAGATCTGACAGGGTCATCCTACAATGAGCAGTTCTTC
CDR3: CASSQDLTGSSYNEQFF
length: 17
V: TRBV4-3
size: NA
J: TRBJ2-1
D: TRBD1

DNA: TGTGCCAGCAGCCAATTCTCACAGGGGACCCTCTATGGCTACACCTTC
CDR3: CASSQFSQGTLYGYTF
length: 16
V: TRBV14
size: few
J: TRBJ1-2
D: TRBD1

DNA: TGCAGCGCACCGGGACAGGAGGGCTATGGCTACACCTTC
CDR3: CSAPGQEGYGYTF
length: 13
V: TRBV29-1
size: NA
J: TRBJ1-2
D: TRBD1

DNA: TGTGCCAGCAGCAAAGATCCTAACTATGGCTACACCTTC
CDR3: CASSKDPNYGYTF
length: 13
V: TRBV6-5
size: NA
J: TRBJ1-2
D: NA

DNA: TGTGCCATCAGTGAGTCTCTAGCGAGAAATGAGCAGTTCTTC
CDR3: CAISESLARNEQFF
length: 14
V: TRBV10-3
size: NA
J: TRBJ2-1
D: NA

DNA: TGCGCCAGCAGCTTGGCAACTAGCGGGGGTGATGAGCAGTTCTTC
CDR3: CASSLATSGGDEQFF
length: 15
V: TRBV5-1
size: NA
J: TRBJ2-1
D: TRBD2